This T cell receptor (beta chain) was documented in a study of T cells in Graves' hyperthyroidism and ophthalmopathy. General study points: Model output signaled ophthalmopathy a median roughly 6.1 months ahead of onset.

Amplification targeted TCR beta CDR3 regions from RNA transcripts. HTBI primers drove first-round RT-PCR of the TCR CDR3. TCRdb called the multiplex PCR reads again in MiXCR, with one record for every CDR3 protein. The sample holds under 300,000 distinct CDR3 sequences; about an eighth are singletons and the top ten take more than 7.5%. This clonotype was observed at least ten times. Its matching antigen is unknown. V lost 5 bases and J 8 bases, leaving 18 bases between the germline ends. The germline gives CDR1 MDHEN, CDR2 SYDVKM. The CDR3 is made up of 15 amino acids. The clonotype originates from a woman aged 30 to 39 with Graves' hyperthyroidism that later progressed to Graves' ophthalmopathy. The sequenced material came from blood. The chain has TRBV28 and TRBJ2-2; D is unresolved. CDR3 DNA: TGTGCCAGCAGTCCCCTTTGGATGGGATCGGGGGAGCTGTTTTTT. This codes for CASSPLWMGSGELFF.